This T cell receptor (beta chain) derives from a study of chemoradiotherapy in HPV16-positive cancers. As for the study in general: A couple of HPV16-positive patients' cells yielded candidate HPV-specific clones and common motifs. General observations from the study: Better recurrence-free survival went with HPV-responsive T-cell expansion in HPV16-positive patients. During treatment, candidate HPV-specific clones and E7-related motifs expanded in tumor.

To note about this clone: Its specificity is unknown.

The method was immunoSEQ multiplex PCR; TCRdb's version includes in-frame clones alone and lacks a portion of them. This sample carries 810 or so clones, less than 80% of them seen once, and the ten largest clones take 13% to 15%. CDR3 length equals 13 residues. Germline CDR1 is MNHEY and CDR2 is SVGAGI. Trimming removed 6 bases from V and 1 base from J, with 8 bases in between. The gene calls are TRBV6-5 and TRBJ2-3; D is ambiguous. This TCR came from a human donor with HPV-associated anogenital cancer. Sequences were derived from tumor tissue, sampled from a patient who underwent chemoradiotherapy. The CDR3: CASSSWGTDTQYF. The CDR3 DNA follows: TGTGCCAGCAGCTCATGGGGCACAGATACGCAGTATTTT.